The next 9 T cell receptor delta chains were all read from a single sample in a study of human gamma delta and Vdelta1 T cells. TCRdb re-processed the PCR reads using CATT. This table holds approximately 770 delta-chain clones, 6.5% to 9% found once. Sequencing was done on a sample of differentiated CD27- Vdelta1 gamma-delta T cells from blood. These receptors all stem from a human donor in good health.

This clone was seen ten or more times. The likely explanation is a read error, given a far larger clone one base away. The rearrangement links TRDV1 to TRDJ1, with D unclear. In germline, CDR1 is TSWWSYY, CDR2 QGS. This CDR3 is built from 14 residues. V lost 0 bases, J lost 8 bases, and 13 bases lay in between. In DNA form, the CDR3 reads TGTGCTCTTGGGGAACTTCTCGCCCCCTTAAAACTCATCTTT. Translated, it gives CALGELLAPLKLIF.

Concerning this clone: TCRdb lists the protein of a much larger clone for this DNA, which differs at residue 6, so this is likely a read error; the protein given here is translated from the DNA itself. This sequence joins TRDV1 and TRDJ1; 8 bases are shared with TRDD3. V lost 3 bases to trimming and J lost 0 bases; unmatched junction nucleotides: 27. The germline CDR1 and CDR2 sequences are TSWWSYY and QGS. The CDR3 has 23 amino acids. The CDR3 sequence: CALGDSRQHKKRLGGQYTDKLIF. The CDR3 DNA is TGTGCTCTTGGGGACTCTCGGCAGCACAAGAAGCGACTGGGGGGTCAGTACACCGATAAACTCATCTTT.

Regarding this clone: A junction boundary mismatches the germline segment, possibly from a read error. This chain connects TRDV1 to TRDJ1; possibly TRDD3 for D (6 bases). CDR3 size: 16 residues. Germline CDR1 is TSWWSYY and CDR2 is QGS. The CDR3 loop is CALVSTGGHYTDKLTF. The CDR3 nucleotides read TGTGCTCTTGTTAGTACCGGGGGACACTACACCGATAAACTCACCTTT.

This clone has only a few counts. For this DNA, TCRdb reports the protein of a much larger clone, which diverges at residue 14, most likely from a read error; the protein presented here is translated directly from the DNA. The chain carries TRDV1 and TRDJ1, with TRDD3 matching 8 bases. Germline CDR1 TSWWSYY, CDR2 QGS. This CDR3 region has 25 residues. V dropped 0 bases and J dropped 0; count of bases not matched to a gene: 30. CDR3 bases: TGTGCTCTTGGGGAACTAGTCTTCGTCGGAGCGGCCCGCATTGGGGGATTGTACTACACCGATAAACTCATCTTT. Translating gives CALGELVFVGAARIGGLYYTDKLIF.

This clone has just a few counts. The TCRdb protein comes from a much larger clone and disagrees with this DNA's translation at residue 4, likely due to a read error; the protein given here is derived from the DNA. The chain links TRDV1 to TRDJ1; 9 bases map to TRDD3. The length of the CDR3 is 20 residues. Germline assignment: CDR1 TSWWSYY and CDR2 QGS. The CDR3 DNA reads as TGTGCTCTTAGGGAACTGAGGGGATACGTATCACACGTTTACACCGATAAACTCATCTTT. Its translation is CALRELRGYVSHVYTDKLIF.

This clone qualifies as large (0.1 to 1%). A read error may explain this, as a much larger clone is one base away. The identical CDR3 is also encoded by other nucleotide sequences in the sample. The chain combines TRDV1 with TRDJ1, with TRDD3 matching 10 bases. The CDR3 is 25 amino acids. Germline CDR1 TSWWSYY, CDR2 QGS. Trimming at V came to 0 bases and at J to 0 bases, leaving 28 bases not matched to a gene. CDR3 protein: CALGELVFVGAARTGGLYYTDKLIF. The CDR3 DNA is TGTGCTCTTGGGGAACTCGTCTTCGTCGGAGCGGCCCGTACTGGGGGATTGTACTACACCGATAAACTCATCTTT.

This clone is medium-sized by share. A far more abundant clone sits one base away, making this likely a read error. V usage is TRDV1 and J usage is TRDJ1; 9 nucleotides align to TRDD3. The CDR3 totals 24 residues. CDR1 TSWWSYY and CDR2 QGS come from the germline V gene. In nucleotides, the CDR3 is TGTGCTCTTGGGGAGTCCCTCCCTCTTCCGGGCTACTGGGGGACTTACTCTTACACCGATGAACTCATCTTT. Its protein is CALGESLPLPGYWGTYSYTDELIF.

In its sample, this clone was seen a few times. With a much larger clone just one base away, this may be a read error. This rearrangement joins TRDV1 to TRDJ1; D perhaps matches TRDD3 (6 bases). Germline values: CDR1 TSWWSYY, CDR2 QGS. The V end lost 3 bases, the J end lost 1 base, and 24 bases lay between the germline ends. The CDR3 is 19 residues long. The CDR3: CALGDLTTPYLGVTDKLIF. The CDR3 DNA reads as TGTGCTCTTGGGGATCTAACGACTCCGTACTTGGGGGTCACCGATAAACTCATCTTT.

By frequency in the sample, this clone is medium-sized. The V and J genes are TRDV1 and TRDJ1; 9 nucleotides agree with TRDD3. This CDR3 comprises 18 residues. CDR1 TSWWSYY and CDR2 QGS come from the germline V gene. J was trimmed by 4 bases and V by 4 bases; bases with no gene match: 16. The CDR3 is CALGVEVPYYWGSDKLIF. CDR3 sequence (DNA): TGTGCTCTTGGGGTGGAAGTTCCGTACTACTGGGGGAGCGATAAACTCATCTTT.